This entry concerns a single T cell receptor (beta chain). The antigen is unknown. The sample belongs to a study of T cell clusters in autoimmune cytopenias. Study-wide context: Per sample, median TRB depth was about 51,000 reads, yielding a median about 2,500 distinct clonotypes. Overall study results and limits: Comparing secondary cytopenia with chronic lymphocytic leukemia showed no cluster-lack signature, apparently masked by lymphoma repertoire.

Multiplex touch-down PCR amplified TRB using TRB-A and TRB-B pools in one tube. Following a re-call of the multiplex PCR reads, TCRdb has one entry per CDR3 protein and lacks DNA. The data include under 2,500 distinct CDR3 sequences; the top ten clones carry approximately 7.2%. Looked up from germline, CDR1 is KGHSH and CDR2 is LQKENI. There are 14 residues in the CDR3. Each sample's input was 250 ng genomic DNA, some 40,000 genome equivalents. The sample was also reused in another study, on T cell repertoires in aging, cancer and after chemotherapy. Per that paper: Donor ages fell into six groups from 30 or younger up to 70 or older. Over several months to years, re-sampled healthy donor repertoires clearly shared clones.

What was sequenced was peripheral blood. The chain couples TRBV18 to TRBJ2-1; the TCRdb call, TRBD1, lacks DNA for checking. The TCR comes from a human donor in good health. CDR3 region: CASSPTGGYNEQFF.